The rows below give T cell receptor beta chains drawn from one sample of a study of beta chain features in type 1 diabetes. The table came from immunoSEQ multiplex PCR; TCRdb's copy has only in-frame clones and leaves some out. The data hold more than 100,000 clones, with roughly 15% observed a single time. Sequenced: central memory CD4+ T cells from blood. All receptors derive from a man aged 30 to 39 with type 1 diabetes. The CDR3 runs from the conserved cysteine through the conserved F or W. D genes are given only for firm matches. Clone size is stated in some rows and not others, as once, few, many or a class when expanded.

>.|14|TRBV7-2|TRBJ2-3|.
CASSLALRDGGQYF
TGTGCCAGCAGCTTAGCCCTCAGGGACGGCGGGCAGTATTTT
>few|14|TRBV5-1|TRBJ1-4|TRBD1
CASSMGQSNEKLFF
TGCGCCAGCAGCATGGGACAGTCCAATGAAAAACTGTTTTTT
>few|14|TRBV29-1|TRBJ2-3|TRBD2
CSLLTSGVRDTQYF
TGCAGCTTACTGACTAGCGGGGTTAGGGATACGCAGTATTTT
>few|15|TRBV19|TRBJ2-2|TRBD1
CASSAGTGQTGELFF
TGTGCCAGTAGTGCCGGGACAGGGCAAACCGGGGAGCTGTTTTTT
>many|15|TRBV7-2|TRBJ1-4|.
CASSPLGIPNEKLFF
TGTGCCAGCAGCCCCCTGGGGATCCCGAATGAAAAACTGTTTTTT
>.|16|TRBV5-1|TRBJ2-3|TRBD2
CASSPRTSGGLDTQYF
TGCGCCAGCAGCCCGCGGACTAGCGGGGGACTAGATACGCAGTATTTT
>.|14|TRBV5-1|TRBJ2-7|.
CASSPGTNWSEQYF
TGCGCCAGCAGCCCGGGGACAAATTGGTCCGAGCAGTACTTC
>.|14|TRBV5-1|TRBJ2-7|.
CASSFGADGYEQYF
TGCGCCAGCAGCTTCGGGGCGGATGGCTACGAGCAGTACTTC
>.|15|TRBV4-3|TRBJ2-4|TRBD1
CASSQGAGGPNIQYF
TGCGCCAGCAGCCAAGGGGCAGGGGGCCCAAACATTCAGTACTTC
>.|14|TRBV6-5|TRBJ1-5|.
CASSPGAGRQPQHF
TGTGCCAGCAGCCCCGGGGCAGGGAGGCAGCCCCAGCATTTT
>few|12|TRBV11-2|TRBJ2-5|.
CASTRGQETQYF
TGTGCCAGCACTCGAGGCCAAGAGACCCAGTACTTC